This TCR beta chain was documented in a study of blood T cell repertoires in COVID-19 (dated by TCRdb to the early 2020s). Looking at the study overall: Samples from collaborators originated in the United States, Italy and Spain and spanned both the acute and convalescent phases of COVID-19. The material from the prospective study consisted of cDNA or gDNA derived from T cells, B-cell-depleted T cells, or PBMCs. Subjects who had been exposed to COVID-19, were actively infected with it, or had recovered from it provided the deeply sampled blood TCRbeta repertoires that made up the dataset. The repertoires were released in a freely available public database meant as a resource for research on the immune response to SARS-CoV-2. The samples were drawn from two sources: the first 160 participants of the ongoing ImmuneRACE study, and 950 to 1,500 subjects contributed by 6 global collaborators. Sample metadata almost always included a de-identified subject ID, COVID-19 status, age in years and sex. Where HLA class I and class II types were available, the types were taken from metadata supplied by the sample provider, not from assay-based typing. What the study reported, not specific to this receptor: How much clinical and demographic metadata was included differed by source and by participant, and the metadata was provided uncurated.

TCRbeta CDR3 regions were amplified from genomic DNA by means of the immunoSEQ Assay, a bias-controlled multiplex PCR. The original pipeline was this. Nucleated cell counts per sample were estimated from amplification of reference gene primers within the assay. To quantify the absolute abundance of each unique TCRbeta CDR3 rearrangement, sequence reads were collapsed and filtered. Productive Simpson clonality was computed per sample as the square root of Simpson's diversity index over productive rearrangements. The table comes from immuneACCESS by way of TCRdb, which keeps in-frame sequences with V and J called. Part of the clones is missing from these tables; in studies checked, under half for an unresolved V gene and the rest for unknown reasons. The D gene and trimming were derived from the DNA, and the V and J assignments and clone size from that table. The sample table records approximately 240,000 clones; approximately 90% of these occur just once. Clones ranked in the top ten supply under 2.5% of the sample.

A second Seattle source provided samples from volunteer blood donors who had recovered from COVID-19. Each collaborating institution followed its own protocols to collect whole blood in K2EDTA tubes. For TCRbeta analysis, collaborators shipped samples as frozen whole blood, isolated PBMCs, or DNA extracted from either of those sample types. In regard to this clone: It has no known antigen specificity. The input lacks base qualities; no much larger clone sits a single base away.

The sequenced sample consisted of peripheral blood. This clonotype was sampled from a middle-aged woman who had recovered from COVID-19.

The CDR3 is CASSIRGGTGNTIYF. The sequenced DNA is TGTGCCAGTAGTATACGGGGGGGCACTGGAAACACCATATATTTT. The V and J segments used are TRBV19 and TRBJ1-3; the D gene is perhaps TRBD1, from 6 matching bases. Measured from the cysteine to the phenylalanine, the CDR3 is 15 residues long. Only the CDR3 part of the read is kept: 45 bases, read in frame from the first base. CDR1 and CDR2 were assigned from the germline V gene (reference sequence) as LNHDA and SQIVND. V is clipped by 2 bases and J by 2 bases, and the sequence between their germline boundaries is 10 bases long.